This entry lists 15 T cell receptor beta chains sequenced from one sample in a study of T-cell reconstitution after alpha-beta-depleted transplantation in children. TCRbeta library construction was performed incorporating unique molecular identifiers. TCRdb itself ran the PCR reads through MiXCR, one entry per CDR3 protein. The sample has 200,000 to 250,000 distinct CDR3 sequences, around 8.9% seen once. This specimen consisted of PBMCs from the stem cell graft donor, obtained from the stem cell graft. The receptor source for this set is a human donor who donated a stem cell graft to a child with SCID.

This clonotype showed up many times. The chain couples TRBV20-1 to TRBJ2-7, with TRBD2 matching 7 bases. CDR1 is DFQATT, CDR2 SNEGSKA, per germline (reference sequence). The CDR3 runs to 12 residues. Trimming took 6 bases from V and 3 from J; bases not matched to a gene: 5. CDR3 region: CSAGTKDYEQYF. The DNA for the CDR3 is TGCAGTGCGGGGACTAAAGACTACGAGCAGTACTTC.

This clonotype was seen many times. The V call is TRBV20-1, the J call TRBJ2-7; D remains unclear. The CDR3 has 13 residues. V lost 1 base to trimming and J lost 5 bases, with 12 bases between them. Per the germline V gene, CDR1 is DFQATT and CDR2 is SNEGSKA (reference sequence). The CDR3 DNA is TGCAGTGCTAGAGGTCCGGGTCTAGACGAGCAGTACTTC. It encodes CSARGPGLDEQYF.

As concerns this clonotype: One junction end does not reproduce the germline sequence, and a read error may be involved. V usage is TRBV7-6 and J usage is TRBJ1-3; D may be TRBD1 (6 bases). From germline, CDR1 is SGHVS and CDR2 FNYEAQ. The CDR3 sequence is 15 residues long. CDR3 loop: CASSSRTASGNTKYF. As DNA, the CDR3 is TGTGCCAGCAGCTCGCGGACAGCCTCTGGAAACACCAAATATTTT. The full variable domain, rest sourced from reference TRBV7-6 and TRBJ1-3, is GAGVSQSPRYKVTKRGQDVALRCDPISGHVSLYWYRQALGQGPEFLTYFNYEAQQDKSGLPNDRFSAERPEGSISTLTIQRTEQRDSAMYRCASSSRTASGNTKYFGEGSWLTVV.

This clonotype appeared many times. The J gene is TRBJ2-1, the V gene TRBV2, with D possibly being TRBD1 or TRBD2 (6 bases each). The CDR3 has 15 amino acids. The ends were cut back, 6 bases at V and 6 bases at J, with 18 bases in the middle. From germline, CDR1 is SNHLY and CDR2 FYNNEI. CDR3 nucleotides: TGTGCCAGCAGCGCCCATCTAGGGGGGACCAATGAGCAGTTCTTC. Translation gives CASSAHLGGTNEQFF.

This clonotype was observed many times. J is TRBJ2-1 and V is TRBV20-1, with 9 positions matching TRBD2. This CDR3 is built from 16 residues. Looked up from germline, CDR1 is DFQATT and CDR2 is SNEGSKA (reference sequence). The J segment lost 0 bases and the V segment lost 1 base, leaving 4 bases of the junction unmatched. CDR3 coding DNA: TGCAGTGCTAGAGGCCTAGCGGGGCTCTCCTACAATGAGCAGTTCTTC. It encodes CSARGLAGLSYNEQFF.

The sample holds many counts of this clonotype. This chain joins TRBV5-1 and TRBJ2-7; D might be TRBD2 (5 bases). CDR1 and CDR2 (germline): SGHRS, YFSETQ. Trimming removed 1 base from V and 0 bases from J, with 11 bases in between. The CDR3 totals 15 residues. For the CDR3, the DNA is TGCGCCAGCAGCTTGTTGGAGGCAGTCTCCTACGAGCAGTACTTC. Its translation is CASSLLEAVSYEQYF.

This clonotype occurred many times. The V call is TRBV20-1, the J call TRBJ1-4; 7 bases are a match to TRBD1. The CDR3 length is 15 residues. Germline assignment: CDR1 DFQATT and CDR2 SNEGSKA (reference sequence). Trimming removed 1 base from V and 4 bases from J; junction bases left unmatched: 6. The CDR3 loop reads CSARGGGGHNEKLFF. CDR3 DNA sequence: TGCAGTGCTAGAGGAGGAGGGGGCCATAATGAAAAACTGTTTTTT.

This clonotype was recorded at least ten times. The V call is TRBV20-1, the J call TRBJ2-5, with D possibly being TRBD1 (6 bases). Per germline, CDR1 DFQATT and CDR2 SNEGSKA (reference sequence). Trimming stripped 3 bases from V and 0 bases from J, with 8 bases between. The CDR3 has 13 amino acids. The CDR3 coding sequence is TGCAGTGCTAGTGGGACATACCAAGAGACCCAGTACTTC. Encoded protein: CSASGTYQETQYF.

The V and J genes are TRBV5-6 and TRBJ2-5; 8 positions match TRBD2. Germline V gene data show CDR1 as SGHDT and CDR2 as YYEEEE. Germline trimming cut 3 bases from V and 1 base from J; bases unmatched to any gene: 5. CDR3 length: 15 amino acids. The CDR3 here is CASSSGGGFQETQYF. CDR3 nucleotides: TGTGCCAGCAGCTCGGGGGGGGGTTTCCAAGAGACCCAGTACTTC.

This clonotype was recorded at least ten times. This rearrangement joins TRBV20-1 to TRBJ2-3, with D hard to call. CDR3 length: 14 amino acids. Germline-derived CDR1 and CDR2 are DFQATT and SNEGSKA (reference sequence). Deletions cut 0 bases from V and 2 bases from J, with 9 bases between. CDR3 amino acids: CSAREGIATDTQYF. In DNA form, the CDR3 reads TGCAGTGCTAGAGAGGGAATCGCCACAGATACGCAGTATTTT.

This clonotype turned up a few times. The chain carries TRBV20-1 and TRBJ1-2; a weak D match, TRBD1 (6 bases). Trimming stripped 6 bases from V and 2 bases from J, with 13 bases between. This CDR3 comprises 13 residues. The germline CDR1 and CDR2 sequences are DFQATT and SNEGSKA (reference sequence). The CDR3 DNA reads TGCAGTGCCTCAGGACAGTCAAACTATGGCTACACCTTC. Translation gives CSASGQSNYGYTF.

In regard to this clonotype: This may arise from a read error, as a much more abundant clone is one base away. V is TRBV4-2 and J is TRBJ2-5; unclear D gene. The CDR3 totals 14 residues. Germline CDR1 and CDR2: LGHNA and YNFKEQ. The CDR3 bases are TGTGCCAGCAGCCAAGACCGTGGCAGTGAGACCCAGTGCTTC. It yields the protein CASSQDRGSETQCF.

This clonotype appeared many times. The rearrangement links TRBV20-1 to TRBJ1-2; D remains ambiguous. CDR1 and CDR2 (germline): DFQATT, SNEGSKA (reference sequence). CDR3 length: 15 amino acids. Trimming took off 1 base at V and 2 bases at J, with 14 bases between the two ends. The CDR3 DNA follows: TGCAGTGCTAGAGGCACGGTCGGTTTAAACTATGGCTACACCTTC. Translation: CSARGTVGLNYGYTF.

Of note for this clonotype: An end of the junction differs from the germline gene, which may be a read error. CDR3 DNA sequence: TGCTGTGCTAGAGATCTCGGGGGGCCGACGGGAAACATTCAGTACTTC. Protein sequence: CCARDLGGPTGNIQYF. The rearrangement uses TRBV20-1 and TRBJ2-4, with D perhaps matching TRBD2 (7 bases). CDR3 size: 16 residues. The germline V gene has CDR1 DFQATT and CDR2 SNEGSKA (reference sequence).

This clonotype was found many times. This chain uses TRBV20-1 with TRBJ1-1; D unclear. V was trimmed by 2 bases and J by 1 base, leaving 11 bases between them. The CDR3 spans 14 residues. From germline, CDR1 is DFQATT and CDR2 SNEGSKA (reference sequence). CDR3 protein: CSARRSTPNTEAFF. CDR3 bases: TGCAGTGCTAGACGATCTACACCGAACACTGAAGCTTTCTTT.